These 5 T cell receptor beta chains were all obtained from the same sample, sequenced in a study of human T cells and chemical hapten exposure. Time point described: pre-sensitization, week 0. Treatment here: therapeutic diphenylcyclopropenone sensitization with weekly scalp DPC. TCRdb fed the RACE reads into MiXCR, producing one record per CDR3 protein. The table shows approximately 260,000 distinct CDR3 sequences, with about 9% occurring only once. This specimen consisted of whole blood, obtained in connection with sensitization to the hapten diphenylcyclopropenone (DPC). The origin of the receptors is a woman aged 40 to 50 with alopecia areata. Some clones in this sample may be carry-over from other donors' samples.

This sequence joins TRBV7-2 and TRBJ2-5, with no clear D. This CDR3 comprises 12 residues. The germline CDR1 and CDR2 sequences are SGHTA and FQGNSA. With 1 base removed from V and 6 bases from J, the gap between germline ends came to 6 bases. Written as DNA, the CDR3 is TGTGCCAGCAGCTTAGATCGACAGACCCAGTACTTC. It yields the protein CASSLDRQTQYF.

The CDR3 protein is CSAFTGGRGNQPQHF. The DNA of the CDR3 is TGCAGTGCTTTTACAGGGGGCAGGGGCAATCAGCCCCAGCATTTT. The V gene is TRBV20-1, the J gene TRBJ1-5; 9 bases match TRBD1. The V segment lost 5 bases and the J segment 2 bases; nucleotides outside the gene matches: 7. Germline V gene sequence: CDR1 DFQATT, CDR2 SNEGSKA (reference sequence). There are 15 residues in the CDR3.

This chain uses TRBV28 with TRBJ2-5, with D possibly TRBD2 on 5 matching bases. CDR1 and CDR2 from the germline V gene are MDHEN and SYDVKM. Trimming shortened V by 6 bases and J by 4 bases, and 24 bases separated the two germline ends. This CDR3 contains 17 residues. In DNA form, the CDR3 reads TGTGCCAGCAGCCCAAATCTGGGGAATGGCGAGGGAGAGACCCAGTACTTC. As protein: CASSPNLGNGEGETQYF.

This clonotype has a handful of counts. The rearrangement joins TRBV4-1 to TRBJ1-1; 8 bases line up with TRBD1. CDR3 length: 15 residues. The J segment lost 4 bases and the V segment lost 2 bases, leaving 6 bases of the junction unmatched. Germline V CDR1 and CDR2: MGHRA, YSYEKL. The CDR3 nucleotides read TGCGCCAGCAGCCAAAGGACAGGGAGTGGCACTGAAGCTTTCTTT. It codes for CASSQRTGSGTEAFF.

This clonotype was seen a few times. V gene TRBV6-2 or TRBV6-3 combines with J gene TRBJ1-5; no definite D call. Trimming shortened V by 6 bases and J by 4 bases, and 10 bases separated the two germline ends. Looked up from germline, CDR1 is MNHEY and CDR2 is SVGEGT. This CDR3 region has 13 residues. The CDR3 loop reads CASSLPGNQPQHF. CDR3 in DNA: TGTGCCAGCAGCCTTCCGGGTAATCAGCCCCAGCATTTT.